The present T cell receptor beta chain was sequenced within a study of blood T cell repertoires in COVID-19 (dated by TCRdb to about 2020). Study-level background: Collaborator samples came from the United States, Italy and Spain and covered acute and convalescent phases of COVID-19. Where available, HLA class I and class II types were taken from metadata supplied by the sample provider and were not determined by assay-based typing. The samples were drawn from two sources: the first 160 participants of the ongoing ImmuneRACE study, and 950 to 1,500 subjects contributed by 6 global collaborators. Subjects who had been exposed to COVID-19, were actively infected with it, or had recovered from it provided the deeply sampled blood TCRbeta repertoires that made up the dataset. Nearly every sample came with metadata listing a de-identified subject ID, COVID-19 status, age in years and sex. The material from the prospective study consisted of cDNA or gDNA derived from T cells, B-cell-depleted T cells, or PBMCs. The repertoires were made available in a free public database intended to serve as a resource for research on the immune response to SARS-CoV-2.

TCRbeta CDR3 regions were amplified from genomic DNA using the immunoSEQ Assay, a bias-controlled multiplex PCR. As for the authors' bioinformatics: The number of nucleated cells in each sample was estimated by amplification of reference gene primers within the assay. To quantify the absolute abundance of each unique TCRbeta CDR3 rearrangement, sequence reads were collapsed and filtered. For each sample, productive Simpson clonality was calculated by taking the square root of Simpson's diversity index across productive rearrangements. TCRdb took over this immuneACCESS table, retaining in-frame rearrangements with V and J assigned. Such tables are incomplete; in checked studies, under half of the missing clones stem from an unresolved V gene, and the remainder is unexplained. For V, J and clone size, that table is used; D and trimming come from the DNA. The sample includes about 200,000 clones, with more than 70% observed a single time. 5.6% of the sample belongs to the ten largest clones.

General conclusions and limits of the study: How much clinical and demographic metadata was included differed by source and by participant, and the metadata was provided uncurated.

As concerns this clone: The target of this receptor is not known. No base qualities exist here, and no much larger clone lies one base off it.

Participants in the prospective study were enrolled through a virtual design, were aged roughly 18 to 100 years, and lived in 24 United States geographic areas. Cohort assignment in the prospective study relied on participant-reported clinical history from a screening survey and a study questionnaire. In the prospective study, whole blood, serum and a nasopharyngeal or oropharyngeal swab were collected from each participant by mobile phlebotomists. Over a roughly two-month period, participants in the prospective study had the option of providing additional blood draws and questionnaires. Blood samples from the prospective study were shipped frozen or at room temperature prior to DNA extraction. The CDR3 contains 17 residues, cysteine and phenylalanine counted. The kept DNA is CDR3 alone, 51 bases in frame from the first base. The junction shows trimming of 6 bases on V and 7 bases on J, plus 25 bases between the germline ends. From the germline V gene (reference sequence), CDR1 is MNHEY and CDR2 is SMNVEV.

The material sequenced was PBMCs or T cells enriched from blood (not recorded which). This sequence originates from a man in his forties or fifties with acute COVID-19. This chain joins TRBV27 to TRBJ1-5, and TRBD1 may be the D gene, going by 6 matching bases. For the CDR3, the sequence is CASRKSGRGMREQPQHF. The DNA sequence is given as TGTGCCAGCAGAAAATCCGGGAGGGGGATGAGAGAACAGCCCCAGCATTTT.